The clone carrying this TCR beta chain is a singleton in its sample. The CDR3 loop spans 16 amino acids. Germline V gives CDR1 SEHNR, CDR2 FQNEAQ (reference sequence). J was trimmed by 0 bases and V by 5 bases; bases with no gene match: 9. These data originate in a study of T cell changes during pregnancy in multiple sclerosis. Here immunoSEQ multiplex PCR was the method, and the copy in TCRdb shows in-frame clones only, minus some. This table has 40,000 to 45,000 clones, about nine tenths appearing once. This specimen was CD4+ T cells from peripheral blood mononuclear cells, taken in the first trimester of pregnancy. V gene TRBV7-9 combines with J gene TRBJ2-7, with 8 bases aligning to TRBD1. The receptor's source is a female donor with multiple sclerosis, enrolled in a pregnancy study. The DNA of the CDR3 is TGTGCCAGCAGCGCAGGGCTGGGACAGGACTCCTACGAGCAGTACTTC. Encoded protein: CASSAGLGQDSYEQYF.